This TCR beta chain originates from a study of blood T cell repertoires in COVID-19. Across the whole study: The study drew acute and convalescent COVID-19 samples from the United States, Italy and Spain. T cells, B-cell-depleted T cells, or PBMCs supplied cDNA or gDNA.

Original processing notes: Reference gene primer amplification gave nucleated cell count estimates. Generated by immunoSEQ multiplex PCR, the TCRdb table keeps only in-frame clones and is missing some. V, J and clone size were drawn from that table, and D and trimming were deduced from the DNA. This sample has roughly 58,000 clones, with roughly four fifths found just once. Seattle patients were enrolled while actively infected and followed longitudinally. There are 14 residues in the CDR3. V lost 2 bases and J 2 bases, leaving 8 bases between the germline ends. CDR1 and CDR2 from the germline V gene are MRHNA and SNTAGT.

This sequence originates from a man between 60 and 70 years old with COVID-19, enrolled during active disease. The rearrangement links TRBV6-4 to TRBJ2-3; D gene uncertain. The specimen was peripheral blood. The CDR3 DNA is TGTGCCAGCAGTGACCACCCTACCACAGATACGCAGTATTTT. Protein: CASSDHPTTDTQYF.